This entry features one T cell receptor beta chain sequence. Its antigen is undetermined. The sample originates from a study of beta chain features in type 1 diabetes. Study-wide findings and caveats: Naive, central memory and Treg TCRB repertoires appeared more alike in patients than in healthy donors.

Of the isolated RNA, all was reverse transcribed, and so the sequenced material was expressed TCRB transcripts. Clones were sequenced by immunoSEQ multiplex PCR, and TCRdb holds only the in-frame ones, with some missing. The data show fewer than 350,000 clones, roughly 8% seen once. CDR3 size: 14 residues. CDR1 and CDR2 from the germline V gene are SNHLY and FYNNEI. The V and J ends lost 3 bases and 12 bases, in that order; junction bases with no gene match: 6. The sequenced sample consisted of central memory CD4+ T cells from blood. The sequence was collected from a woman under 30 in good health. The J gene is TRBJ2-1, the V gene TRBV2, with 12 nucleotides matching TRBD2. CDR3 in DNA: TGTGCCAGCAGTGATCGACTAGCGGGAGCGGTGCAGTTCTTC. Translated, it gives CASSDRLAGAVQFF.